This TCR beta chain was recovered during a study of blood T cell repertoires in COVID-19. Data came from immunoSEQ multiplex PCR; TCRdb stores just in-frame clones and leaves some out. The repertoire has under 250,000 clones, about 82% of them found once; the top ten carry about 5.4%. One Seattle source followed patients from active infection through their disease course. In germline, CDR1 is MGHRA, CDR2 YSYEKL. The CDR3 totals 13 residues. V was cut by 4 bases and J by 7 bases, with 13 bases left in between. The sequence derives from a woman of 80 years or more with COVID-19, enrolled during active disease. This chain links TRBV4-1 with TRBJ1-2; no definite D call. Sequencing used peripheral blood. The CDR3 reads CASSPSRESGYTF. CDR3 sequence (DNA): TGCGCCAGCAGCCCCTCGAGGGAAAGTGGCTACACCTTC.